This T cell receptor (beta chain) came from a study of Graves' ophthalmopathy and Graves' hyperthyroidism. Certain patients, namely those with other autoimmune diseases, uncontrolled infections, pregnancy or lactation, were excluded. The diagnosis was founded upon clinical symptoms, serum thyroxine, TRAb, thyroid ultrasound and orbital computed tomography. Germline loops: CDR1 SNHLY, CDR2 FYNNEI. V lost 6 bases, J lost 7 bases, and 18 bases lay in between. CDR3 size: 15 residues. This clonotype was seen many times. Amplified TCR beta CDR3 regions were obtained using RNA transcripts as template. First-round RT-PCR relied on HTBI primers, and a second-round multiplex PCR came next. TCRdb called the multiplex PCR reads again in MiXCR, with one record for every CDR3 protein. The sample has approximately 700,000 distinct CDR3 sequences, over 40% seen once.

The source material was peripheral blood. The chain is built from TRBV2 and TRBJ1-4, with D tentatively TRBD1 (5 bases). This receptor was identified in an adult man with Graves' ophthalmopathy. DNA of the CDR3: TGTGCCAGCAGCACCTACAGGCGCGGGGGTGAAAAACTGTTTTTT. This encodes CASSTYRRGGEKLFF.